The entry below gives a single T cell receptor beta chain sequence along with its context. The data belong to a study of a mutant IDH1 vaccine in newly diagnosed glioma. Study details: Before enrollment, patients got radiotherapy alone, temozolomide alone, or mostly the combination.

The time point was: baseline, week 1 (first vaccination visit). Treatment here: pre-vaccination baseline after standard-of-care therapy. Only in-frame clones appear in the TCRdb table, and some are missing; sequencing was by immunoSEQ multiplex PCR. The table records about 16,000 clones, around four fifths of them present only once. Germline assignment: CDR1 SGHDT and CDR2 YYEEEE. Trimming left V 0 bases short and J 2 bases short, with 12 bases between. The CDR3 is 16 residues long. The chain is built from TRBV5-6 and TRBJ2-1; tentatively, D is TRBD1 (5 bases). The origin of this receptor is a man between 40 and 49 years old with glioma. Here the sequenced sample was PBMCs, taken from a glioma patient treated with radiotherapy, temozolomide or both. CDR3 in DNA: TGTGCCAGCAGCTTGGATCAGGGTAGGACCTACAATGAGCAGTTCTTC. Amino acid sequence: CASSLDQGRTYNEQFF.